Following are 14 T cell receptor beta chains from one sample sequenced in a study of regulatory T cells in long-lasting Graves disease. Time point in this sample: persistent/refractory GD, antithyroid drugs over 5 years with positive TRAb. The authors made the TCR library using RNA they extracted from PBMCs. CDR3 regions were amplified by Arm-PCR using iRepertoire HTBI primers to build TCR beta libraries. TCRdb redid the calling of the multiplex PCR reads with MiXCR, one entry per CDR3 protein. This sample carries a few hundred thousand distinct CDR3 sequences, about 25% of them seen once, and the ten largest clones take over 25%. The material sequenced was peripheral blood mononuclear cells (PBMCs), taken when the disease was refractory, from a patient treated with antithyroid drugs. The receptor source for this set is a female donor with Graves disease.

This clonotype has a handful of counts. This chain links TRBV19 with TRBJ2-5, with 7 bases matching TRBD2. The CDR3 runs to 15 residues. V shed 4 bases and J 6 bases; nucleotides not matched to a gene: 11. Germline assignment: CDR1 LNHDA and CDR2 SQIVND (reference sequence). Here the CDR3 reads CASSTGTTLAKTQYF. CDR3 sequence (DNA): TGTGCCAGTAGTACGGGGACTACGCTTGCGAAGACCCAGTACTTC.

The chain combines TRBV12-3 or TRBV12-4 with TRBJ1-1; 7 bases map to TRBD1. The V segment lost 4 bases and the J segment 1 base; nucleotides outside the gene matches: 12. The CDR3 is 17 residues long. The CDR3, as DNA: TGTGCCAGCAGTTACCGATTCACAGGGGCACGGAACACTGAAGCTTTCTTT. Amino acid sequence: CASSYRFTGARNTEAFF.

As regards this clonotype: A much larger clone differs from this one at a single base, so this may be a read error. This chain uses TRBV28 with TRBJ2-7, with 9 bases that match TRBD2. The germline CDR1 and CDR2 sequences are MDHEN and SYDVKM. The CDR3 covers 15 residues. CDR3 bases: TGTGCCAGCAGTTCAGGGCGGGAGGGCTCCTACGGGCAGTACTTC. This encodes CASSSGREGSYGQYF.

This clonotype was recorded many times. The chain is built from TRBV6-5 and TRBJ2-4, with D perhaps being TRBD1 or TRBD2 (6 bases each). The ends were cut back, 2 bases at V and 0 bases at J, with 20 bases in the middle. Germline CDR1 reads MNHEY; CDR2 reads SVGAGI. This CDR3 is built from 19 residues. The CDR3 region has the DNA TGTGCCAGCAGTTACGGATTACGGAGGGGGGAAGTAGCCAAAAACATTCAGTACTTC. Protein: CASSYGLRRGEVAKNIQYF.

The V and J genes are TRBV12-3 or TRBV12-4 and TRBJ2-7; 7 nucleotides match TRBD2. This CDR3 has 14 residues. The V segment lost 7 bases and the J segment 6 bases; nucleotides outside the gene matches: 12. The CDR3 region is CASTPQGRVSEQYF. CDR3 coding DNA: TGTGCCAGCACCCCTCAAGGGAGGGTGAGCGAGCAGTACTTC.

The table lists this clonotype with many counts. The chain joins TRBV6-1 to TRBJ1-1; D not certain. From germline, CDR1 is MNHNS and CDR2 SASEGT. V gave up 5 bases and J gave up 2 bases, with 12 bases separating them. The CDR3 totals 14 residues. CDR3 coding DNA: TGTGCCAGCAGTCGCCAAAGGTTAAACACTGAAGCTTTCTTT. Its protein is CASSRQRLNTEAFF.

This clonotype has only a few counts. The chain employs TRBV7-2 and TRBJ2-3; D is perhaps TRBD2 (6 bases). The CDR3 is 14 amino acids. The germline V gene encodes CDR1 SGHTA and CDR2 FQGNSA. V shed 6 bases and J shed 4 bases, with 14 bases lying between them. For the CDR3, the DNA is TGTGCCAGCAGTTACCCGGGAGAGGCAGATACGCAGTATTTT. This gives the protein CASSYPGEADTQYF.

The chain is built from TRBV29-1 and TRBJ1-5; 7 bases match TRBD1. This CDR3 has 13 residues. Germline CDR1 and CDR2: SQVTM and ANQGSEA. The V segment lost 4 bases and the J segment 7 bases; nucleotides outside the gene matches: 7. As DNA, the CDR3 is TGCAGCGTTGGGGATAGAGGGGGCCAGCCCCAGCATTTT. It codes for CSVGDRGGQPQHF.

The genes are TRBV5-1 and TRBJ2-7; 8 positions agree with TRBD1. After removal of 4 bases from V and 6 bases from J, the junction contained 15 bases not matched to a gene. This CDR3 has 16 amino acids. Germline assignment: CDR1 SGHRS and CDR2 YFSETQ. The CDR3 nucleotides read TGCGCCAGCAGCCCCGGACAGGGCGTATTGGATTTCGAGCAGTACTTC. Translated: CASSPGQGVLDFEQYF.

This clonotype has ten or more counts. This chain joins TRBV28 and TRBJ2-7; TRBD1 or TRBD2 may be the D gene (7 bases each). CDR3 length: 14 amino acids. The ends were cut back, 6 bases at V and 2 bases at J, with 14 bases in the middle. Germline V lookup: CDR1 MDHEN, CDR2 SYDVKM. The CDR3 nucleotides are TGTGCCAGCAGCGACAGCGGGACAGCCTACGAGCAGTACTTC. Residues: CASSDSGTAYEQYF.

This clonotype has a count of ten or more. The rearrangement uses TRBV12-3 or TRBV12-4 and TRBJ1-4, with D unresolved. The V end was cut by 3 bases, the J end by 5 bases, with 13 bases between. The length of the CDR3 is 15 residues. The CDR3: CASSFLAEKNEKLFF. CDR3 coding DNA: TGTGCCAGCAGTTTCTTGGCGGAGAAAAATGAAAAACTGTTTTTT.

This clonotype was seen a few times. This rearrangement joins TRBV29-1 to TRBJ1-2, with 9 bases lining up with TRBD1. The CDR3 is 13 residues long. CDR1 and CDR2 (germline): SQVTM, ANQGSEA. Losses at the gene ends were 7 bases for V and 0 bases for J; bases not matched to a gene: 3. The CDR3 loop is CSGGTGSNYGYTF. CDR3 coding DNA: TGCAGCGGTGGGACAGGGTCTAACTATGGCTACACCTTC.

The table lists this clonotype with a few counts. The genes are TRBV6-2 or TRBV6-3 and TRBJ2-2; D possibly corresponds to TRBD2 (5 bases). This CDR3 spans 14 amino acids. Per germline, CDR1 MNHEY and CDR2 SVGEGT. V lost 7 bases to trimming and J lost 5 bases, with 14 bases between them. CDR3 DNA sequence: TGTGCCAGCACCTTAGCGAAGCTAACCGGGGAGCTGTTTTTT. It translates to CASTLAKLTGELFF.

About this clonotype: Just one base apart from a much larger clone, this may be a read error. The conserved phenylalanine or tryptophan normally closing the CDR3 is absent here, so this likely arose from a read error. The CDR3 region is CSARDAPGAEAFS. The CDR3 DNA is TGCAGTGCTAGAGATGCCCCGGGAGCTGAAGCTTTCTCT. This sequence joins TRBV20-1 and TRBJ1-1; no definite D call. The CDR3 has 13 amino acids. V dropped 0 bases and J dropped 6 bases, with 11 bases sitting between them. CDR1 and CDR2 (germline): DFQATT, SNEGSKA (reference sequence).